A selection of T cell receptor beta chains follows, all from one sample in a study of T cell changes during pregnancy in multiple sclerosis. Assay used: immunoSEQ multiplex PCR; TCRdb lists only in-frame clones, some missing. The sample comprises about 52,000 clones, approximately 92% of which are singletons, and about 0.36% rests with the top ten. The specimen was CD4+ T cells from peripheral blood mononuclear cells, collected before pregnancy. Receptors were obtained from a female donor with multiple sclerosis, enrolled in a pregnancy study. The CDR3 runs from the conserved cysteine through the conserved F or W. Fields, in order: clone size, V gene, D gene, J gene, CDR3 DNA, CDR3 protein. A D gene is named only where the DNA matches it firmly. Only part of the rows carry a size: once, few, many, or a class if the clone is expanded.

NA,TRBV30,NA,TRBJ2-4,TGTGCCTGGAGAGGTAGACTAGCCAAAAACATTCAGTACTTC,CAWRGRLAKNIQYF
NA,TRBV18,NA,TRBJ1-5,TGTGCCAGCTCACCCGGACTCCTCCAGCCCCAGCATTTT,CASSPGLLQPQHF
NA,TRBV5-4,TRBD2,TRBJ2-1,TGTGCCAGCAGCCCCGGGGGGATGGACAATGAGCAGTTCTTC,CASSPGGMDNEQFF
NA,TRBV19,NA,TRBJ1-5,TGTGCCAGTAGTATGGGGGGGGCGTCGAGCAATCAGCCCCAGCATTTT,CASSMGGASSNQPQHF
NA,TRBV28,NA,TRBJ1-2,TGTGCCAGCAGTTCTAGCCCCCGCAGGGGTGGCTATGGCTACACCTTC,CASSSSPRRGGYGYTF
NA,TRBV21-1,NA,TRBJ2-5,TGTGCCAGCAGCAACTATCGGGGGGAGGAGACCCAGTACTTC,CASSNYRGEETQYF
NA,TRBV29-1,NA,TRBJ1-5,TGCAGCGTGGCGGGGGGGGCAGGCGGCAATCAGCCCCAGCATTTT,CSVAGGAGGNQPQHF
few,TRBV19,NA,TRBJ1-1,TGTGCCAGTAGTGTAACAGGGATAACTGAAGCTTTCTTT,CASSVTGITEAFF
once,TRBV6-6,TRBD1,TRBJ1-1,TGTGCCAGCAGTTACTCGACAGGGGGAGAGAGTGAAGCTTTCTTT,CASSYSTGGESEAFF
NA,TRBV28,NA,TRBJ2-1,TGTGCCAGCAGTTTATTGGCGGGGGCCGGGACCTCCCACAATGAGCAGTTCTTC,CASSLLAGAGTSHNEQFF
NA,TRBV27,NA,TRBJ2-3,TGTGCCAGCAGTTTAGTGCAGGGAACGGATACGCAGTATTTT,CASSLVQGTDTQYF
few,TRBV4-1,NA,TRBJ1-2,TGCGCCAGCAGCCCATTCTGGCGGCCGCGGGATGGCTACACCTTC,CASSPFWRPRDGYTF
NA,TRBV27,TRBD1,TRBJ2-7,TGTGCCAGCAGTCCTACGGCCGGGACAGGGGGTTACGAGCAGTACTTC,CASSPTAGTGGYEQYF
NA,TRBV5-1,NA,TRBJ2-5,TGCGCCAGCAGCTTGGGGACTAACCGCGAGACCCAGTACTTC,CASSLGTNRETQYF
NA,TRBV29-1,TRBD2,TRBJ2-3,TGCAGCGTGGAGGTAGCGGGTCTGGATACGCAGTATTTT,CSVEVAGLDTQYF
NA,TRBV6-5,TRBD1,TRBJ2-3,TGTGCCAGCAGGGGGACAGGACCAGATACGCAGTATTTT,CASRGTGPDTQYF
NA,TRBV4-2,NA,TRBJ1-3,TGTGCCAGCAGCCAATCGGGGTTTGGAGGAAACACCATATATTTT,CASSQSGFGGNTIYF
NA,TRBV5-4,TRBD1,TRBJ2-7,TGTGCCAGCTCCGGGACAGGGGTTCGCGAGCAGTACTTC,CASSGTGVREQYF
NA,TRBV5-1,TRBD1,TRBJ2-1,TGCGCCAGCAGACCGGGACAGGGGGTAAACAATGAGCAGTTCTTC,CASRPGQGVNNEQFF
NA,TRBV30,TRBD1,TRBJ1-5,TGTGCCTGGACCTCCGGGACAGGGAAGCAGCCCCAGCATTTT,CAWTSGTGKQPQHF
NA,TRBV19,TRBD1,TRBJ2-4,TGTGCCAGTAGTATTTCGCGACAGGGGTGGATGGCCAAAAACATTCAGTACTTC,CASSISRQGWMAKNIQYF
NA,TRBV27,TRBD1,TRBJ2-2,TGTGCCAGCAGTTTCCGGACAGGGGGCAATAGGTACACCGGGGAGCTGTTTTTT,CASSFRTGGNRYTGELFF
NA,TRBV5-1,TRBD1,TRBJ2-3,TGCGCCAGCAGCGTCTCATCAGGGGGCGCAGATACGCAGTATTTT,CASSVSSGGADTQYF
NA,TRBV2,NA,TRBJ1-2,TGTGCCAGCAGTGAAGCAGGGGTTTCGGGTGGCTACACCTTC,CASSEAGVSGGYTF
NA,TRBV6-1,NA,TRBJ2-7,TGTGCCAGCCTCGGAGACGGTTACGAGCAGTACTTC,CASLGDGYEQYF
NA,TRBV6-1,TRBD1,TRBJ2-7,TGTGCCAGCAGTAAACAGGGGTACGAGCAGTACTTC,CASSKQGYEQYF
NA,TRBV10-3,TRBD2,TRBJ2-2,TGTGCCATCAGTGAACATGGTCTAGCGGGAGGGCCGGGGACCGGGGAGCTGTTTTTT,CAISEHGLAGGPGTGELFF
NA,TRBV6-5,TRBD2,TRBJ2-7,TGTGCCAGCAGTTTCAGAACTAGCGGGTTATCCTACGAGCAGTACTTC,CASSFRTSGLSYEQYF
NA,TRBV28,TRBD1,TRBJ2-2,TGTGCCAGCTACACCGGGACAGGGAAAACCGGGGAGCTGTTTTTT,CASYTGTGKTGELFF
NA,TRBV5-4,TRBD1,TRBJ1-1,TGTGCCAGCAGCTTCCGGATAACAGGGGAAGTTGAAGCTTTCTTT,CASSFRITGEVEAFF
once,TRBV27,NA,TRBJ2-6,TGTGCCAGCAGTTTAAGAGTCTCTGGGGCCAACGTCCTGACTTTC,CASSLRVSGANVLTF
NA,TRBV30,NA,TRBJ1-5,TGTGCCTGGAGTGTACTTGGGGCCAATCAGCCCCAGCATTTT,CAWSVLGANQPQHF
NA,TRBV6-1,NA,TRBJ2-5,TGTGCCAGTCGTTCAGGGTCCTTAGGGACCCAGTACTTC,CASRSGSLGTQYF
NA,TRBV7-9,NA,TRBJ1-2,TGTGCCAGCAGCTTCAACAGGGCTGGCTACACCTTC,CASSFNRAGYTF
NA,TRBV6-1,NA,TRBJ2-1,TGTGCCAGCAGTGATTCTAGCGCTCGGTTCTTC,CASSDSSARFF
NA,TRBV27,TRBD2,TRBJ2-3,TGTGCCAGCAGTTTACATCGACTAGCGGGAAGAGATACGCAGTATTTT,CASSLHRLAGRDTQYF
NA,TRBV5-1,NA,TRBJ2-1,TGCGCCAGCAGCATTACCTTTACAGGCGAGCAGTTCTTC,CASSITFTGEQFF
NA,TRBV7-6,NA,TRBJ2-1,TGTGCCAGCAGCTTAGGACATCTAGCGACCTCCTACAATGAGCAGTTCTTC,CASSLGHLATSYNEQFF
NA,TRBV30,NA,TRBJ1-1,TGTGCCTGGAAACTTCAGGGCCTGGGAACTGAAGCTTTCTTT,CAWKLQGLGTEAFF